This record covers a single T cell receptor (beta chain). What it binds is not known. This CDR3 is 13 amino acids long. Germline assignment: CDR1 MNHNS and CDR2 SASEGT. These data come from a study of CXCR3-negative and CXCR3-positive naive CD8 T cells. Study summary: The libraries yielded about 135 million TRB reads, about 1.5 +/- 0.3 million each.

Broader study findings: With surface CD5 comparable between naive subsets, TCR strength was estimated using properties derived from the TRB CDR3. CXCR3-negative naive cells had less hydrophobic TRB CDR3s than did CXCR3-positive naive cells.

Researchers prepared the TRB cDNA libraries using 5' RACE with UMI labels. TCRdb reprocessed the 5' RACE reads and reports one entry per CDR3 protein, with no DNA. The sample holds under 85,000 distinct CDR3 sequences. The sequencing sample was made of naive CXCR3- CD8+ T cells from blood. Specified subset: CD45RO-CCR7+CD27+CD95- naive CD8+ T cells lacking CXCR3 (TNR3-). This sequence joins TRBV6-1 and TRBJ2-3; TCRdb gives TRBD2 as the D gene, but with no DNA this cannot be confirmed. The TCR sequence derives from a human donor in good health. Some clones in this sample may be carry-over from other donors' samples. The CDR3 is CASVGAQDFWQYF.